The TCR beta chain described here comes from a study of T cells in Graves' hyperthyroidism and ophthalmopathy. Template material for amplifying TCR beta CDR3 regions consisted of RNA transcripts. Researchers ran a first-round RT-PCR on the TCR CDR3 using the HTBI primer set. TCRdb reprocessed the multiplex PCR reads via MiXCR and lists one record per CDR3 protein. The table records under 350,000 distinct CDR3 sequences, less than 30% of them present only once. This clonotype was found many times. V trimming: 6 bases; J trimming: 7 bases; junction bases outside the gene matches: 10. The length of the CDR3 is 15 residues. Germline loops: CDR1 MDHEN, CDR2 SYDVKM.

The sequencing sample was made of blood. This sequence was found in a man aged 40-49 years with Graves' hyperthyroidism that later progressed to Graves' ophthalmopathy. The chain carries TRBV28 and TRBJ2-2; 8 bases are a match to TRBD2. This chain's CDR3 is CASSPAGDVVGELFF. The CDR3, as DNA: TGTGCCAGCAGCCCAGCGGGAGACGTGGTCGGGGAGCTGTTTTTT.